Only a few counts were recorded for the clone carrying this TCR beta chain. The antigen is undetermined. This sample is drawn from a study of T-cell memory formation after mild COVID-19. Study overall: TCR clustering was largely donor specific.

TCRdb itself ran the 5' RACE reads through MiXCR, one entry per CDR3 protein. The sample has just over 200,000 distinct CDR3 sequences; just over 9.5% are singletons. Whole-study results and caveats: Unconfirmed was the SARS-CoV-2 specificity of second-wave clones that peaked on day 37. Contracting clones, day 15 to 85, had balanced CD4/CD8, and later expanders favored CD4+.

Looked up from germline, CDR1 is ENHRY and CDR2 is SYGVKD. The V end was cut by 6 bases, the J end by 0 bases, with 22 bases between. This CDR3 region has 18 residues. The sequence was obtained from a man between 18 and 35 years old who had mild COVID-19 (a few samples of this study predate the infection). Cell type and time point are not known. The chain joins TRBV10-3 to TRBJ2-3; D unclear. Sequencing used PBMCs or a T cell subset sorted from them (not recorded which). The CDR3 coding sequence is TGTGCCATCAGCACGAGTATCAACGGCGGTGCTAGCACAGATACGCAGTATTTT. Translation gives CAISTSINGGASTDTQYF.